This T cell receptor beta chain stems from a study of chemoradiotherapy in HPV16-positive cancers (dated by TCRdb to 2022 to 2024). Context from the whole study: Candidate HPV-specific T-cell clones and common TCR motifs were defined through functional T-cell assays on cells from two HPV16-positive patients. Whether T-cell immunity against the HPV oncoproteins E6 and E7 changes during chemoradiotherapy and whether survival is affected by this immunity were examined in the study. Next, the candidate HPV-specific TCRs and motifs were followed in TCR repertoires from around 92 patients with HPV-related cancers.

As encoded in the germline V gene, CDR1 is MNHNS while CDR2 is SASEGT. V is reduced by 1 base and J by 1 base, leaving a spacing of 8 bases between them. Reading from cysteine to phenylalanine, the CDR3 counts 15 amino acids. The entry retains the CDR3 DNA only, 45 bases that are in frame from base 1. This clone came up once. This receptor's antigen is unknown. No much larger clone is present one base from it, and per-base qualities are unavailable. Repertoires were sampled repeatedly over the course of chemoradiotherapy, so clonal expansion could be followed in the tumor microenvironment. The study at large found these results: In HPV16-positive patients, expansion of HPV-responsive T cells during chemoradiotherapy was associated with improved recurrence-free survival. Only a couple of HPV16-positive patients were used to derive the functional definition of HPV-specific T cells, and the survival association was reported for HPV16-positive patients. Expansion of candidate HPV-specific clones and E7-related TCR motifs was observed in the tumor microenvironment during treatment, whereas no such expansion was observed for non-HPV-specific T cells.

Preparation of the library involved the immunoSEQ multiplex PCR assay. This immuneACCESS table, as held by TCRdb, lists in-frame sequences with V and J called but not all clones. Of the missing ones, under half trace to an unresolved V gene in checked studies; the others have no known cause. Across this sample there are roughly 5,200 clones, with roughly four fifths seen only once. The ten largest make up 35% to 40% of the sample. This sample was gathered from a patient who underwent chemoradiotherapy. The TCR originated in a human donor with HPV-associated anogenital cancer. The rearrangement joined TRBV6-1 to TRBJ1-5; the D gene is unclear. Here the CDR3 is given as CASSEVSGSNQPQHF. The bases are TGTGCCAGCAGTGAAGTTTCGGGAAGCAATCAGCCCCAGCATTTT.